This T cell receptor beta chain comes out of a study of low-dose radiotherapy and immunotherapy resistance in tumors. Study-wide background: The fractionation for Cohort 1 was 0.5 Gy per fraction every 2 weeks, totaling 6.5 Gy.

The V gene end was trimmed by 6 bases and the J gene end by 5 bases; junction bases not matched to a gene: 13. From germline, CDR1 is SGHNT and CDR2 YENEEA. CDR3 length: 16 residues. TRAV- and TRBV-specific primers were used for first-strand cDNA, which covered alpha and beta chains. Both a constant-region primer and a V-primer adapter served to amplify TCRs across 15 to 25 PCR cycles. TCRdb redid the calling of the reads with MiXCR, one entry per CDR3 protein. The sample consists of just over 90,000 distinct CDR3 sequences, 20% to 25% of them appearing once. Time point: after trial treatment. The treatment here: LDRT plus nivolumab, ipilimumab, low-dose cyclophosphamide and aspirin (RACIN trial). This clonotype was detected many times.

The V call is TRBV11-3, the J call TRBJ2-5; 9 nucleotides line up with TRBD1. The clonotype originates from a female donor with ovarian cancer. Source: PBMCs, taken after low-dose radiotherapy plus immunotherapy. CDR3 residues: CASSPITGTGMETQYF. The CDR3 DNA reads as TGTGCCAGCAGTCCGATCACCGGGACAGGGATGGAGACCCAGTACTTC.